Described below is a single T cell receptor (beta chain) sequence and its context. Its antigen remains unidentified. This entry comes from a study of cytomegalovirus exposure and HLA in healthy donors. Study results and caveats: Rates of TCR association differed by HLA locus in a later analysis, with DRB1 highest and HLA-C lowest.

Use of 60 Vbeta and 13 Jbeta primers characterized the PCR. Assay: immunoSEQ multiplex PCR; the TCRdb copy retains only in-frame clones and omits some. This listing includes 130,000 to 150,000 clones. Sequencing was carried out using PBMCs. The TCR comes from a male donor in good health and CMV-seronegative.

CDR3 residues: CASSYSGGRDTQYF. For the CDR3, the DNA is TGTGCCAGCAGTTACTCGGGGGGGCGGGATACGCAGTATTTT. The chain has TRBV6-5 and TRBJ2-3, with D perhaps TRBD2 (7 bases). Per the germline V gene, CDR1 is MNHEY and CDR2 is SVGAGI. V lost 0 bases, J lost 6 bases, and 10 bases lay in between. This CDR3 has 14 amino acids.